This T cell receptor (beta chain) was recovered during a study of blood T cell repertoires in COVID-19. About the research overall: From the United States, Italy and Spain came samples of acute and convalescent COVID-19. PBMCs, B-cell-depleted T cells, or T cells were the source of the cDNA or gDNA that made up the material.

As handled by the study authors: Using reference gene primer amplification, nucleated cell counts were estimated. Clones were sequenced by immunoSEQ multiplex PCR, and TCRdb holds only the in-frame ones, with some missing. V, J and clone size were drawn from that table, and D and trimming were deduced from the DNA. The sample holds some 270,000 clones, roughly 90% seen once. The sequenced sample was peripheral blood. The receptor's source is a man aged 25-40 years with acute or convalescent COVID-19.

CDR3 residues: CASRLKWTGDEQYF. The CDR3 region has the DNA TGTGCCAGCAGGCTAAAATGGACAGGGGACGAGCAGTACTTC. This chain joins TRBV27 and TRBJ2-7, with 9 bases lining up with TRBD1. From germline, CDR1 is MNHEY and CDR2 SMNVEV (reference sequence). CDR3 length: 14 residues. The ends lost 6 bases at V and 5 bases at J; junction bases unmatched: 8.